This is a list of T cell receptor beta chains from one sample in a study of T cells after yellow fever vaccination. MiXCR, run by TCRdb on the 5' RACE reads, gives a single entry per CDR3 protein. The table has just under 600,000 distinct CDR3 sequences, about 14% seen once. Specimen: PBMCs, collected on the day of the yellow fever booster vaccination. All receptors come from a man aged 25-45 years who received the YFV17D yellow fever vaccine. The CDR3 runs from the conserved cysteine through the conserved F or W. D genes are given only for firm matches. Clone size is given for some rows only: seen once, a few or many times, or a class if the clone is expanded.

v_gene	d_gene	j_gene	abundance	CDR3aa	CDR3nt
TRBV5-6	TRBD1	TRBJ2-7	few	CASSAGTGRSSYEQYF	TGTGCCAGCAGCGCCGGGACAGGGAGGAGCTCCTACGAGCAGTACTTC
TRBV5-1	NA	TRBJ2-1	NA	CASSLSPKGGGNEQFF	TGCGCCAGCAGCTTAAGCCCCAAGGGAGGGGGCAATGAGCAGTTCTTC
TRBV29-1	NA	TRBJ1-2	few	CSVASANYGYTF	TGCAGCGTTGCTTCAGCTAACTATGGCTACACCTTC
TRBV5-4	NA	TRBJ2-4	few	CASSLTNINIQYF	TGTGCCAGCAGCTTGACTAACATTAACATTCAGTACTTC
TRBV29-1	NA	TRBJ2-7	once	CSVSTGEVYEQYF	TGCAGCGTTAGCACGGGAGAGGTGTACGAGCAGTACTTC
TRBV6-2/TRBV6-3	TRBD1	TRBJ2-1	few	CASSIPSGTGSGEQFF	TGTGCCAGCAGCATTCCCTCCGGGACAGGTTCGGGTGAGCAGTTCTTC
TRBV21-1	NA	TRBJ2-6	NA	CASQIGGVLTF	TGTGCCAGCCAAATAGGGGGCGTCCTGACTTTC
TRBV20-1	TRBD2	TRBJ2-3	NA	CCAKRAGGPSVDTQYF	TGCTGTGCTAAGAGAGCGGGAGGGCCCTCGGTAGATACGCAGTATTTT
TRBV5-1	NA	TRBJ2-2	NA	CASRTANYTGELFF	TGCGCCAGCAGGACAGCAAATTACACCGGGGAGCTGTTTTTT
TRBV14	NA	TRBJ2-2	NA	CASSPNYAGELFF	TGTGCCAGCAGCCCGAACTACGCCGGGGAGCTGTTTTTT
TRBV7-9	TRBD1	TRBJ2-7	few	CASSLEGALYEQYF	TGTGCCAGCAGCTTAGAGGGGGCCCTCTACGAGCAGTACTTC
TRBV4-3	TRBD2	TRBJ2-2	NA	CASSQLAGGPGGGELFF	TGCGCCAGCAGCCAACTAGCGGGAGGGCCCGGGGGCGGGGAGCTGTTTTTT
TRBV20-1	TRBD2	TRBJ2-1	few	CSARIPGTSASYNEQFF	TGCAGTGCCAGAATCCCCGGGACTAGCGCCTCCTACAATGAGCAGTTCTTC
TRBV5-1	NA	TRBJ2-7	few	CASRRILDDEQYF	TGCGCCAGCAGAAGGATTCTAGATGACGAGCAGTACTTC
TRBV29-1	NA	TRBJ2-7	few	CSVEDPDGSSYEQYF	TGCAGCGTTGAAGACCCGGACGGGAGCTCCTACGAGCAGTACTTC
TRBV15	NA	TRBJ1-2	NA	CATSTDRLHGYTF	TGTGCCACCAGCACCGACCGTTTACATGGCTACACCTTC
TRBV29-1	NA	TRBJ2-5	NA	CSVEGTLSGETQHF	TGCAGCGTTGAGGGAACCCTCAGTGGAGAGACCCAGCACTTC
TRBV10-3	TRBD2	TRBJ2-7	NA	CAISESASGSLSKEQYF	TGTGCCATCAGTGAGTCGGCTAGCGGGAGTCTCAGTAAGGAGCAGTACTTC
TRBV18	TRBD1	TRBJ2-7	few	CASSADRGTYEQYF	TGTGCCAGCTCAGCGGACAGGGGCACCTACGAGCAGTACTTC
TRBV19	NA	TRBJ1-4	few	CASRWRGANEKLFF	TGTGCCAGCCGATGGAGGGGAGCCAATGAAAAACTGTTTTTT
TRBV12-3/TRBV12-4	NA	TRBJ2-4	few	CASSLSRIDIQYF	TGTGCCAGCAGTCTCTCAAGGATAGACATTCAGTACTTC
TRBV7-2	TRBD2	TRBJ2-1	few	CASSMLAENEQFF	TGTGCCAGCAGCATGCTAGCGGAAAATGAGCAGTTCTTC
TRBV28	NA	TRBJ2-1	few	CASSFRNSQGPYNEQFF	TGTGCCAGCAGTTTCAGAAACAGCCAGGGCCCCTACAATGAGCAGTTCTTC
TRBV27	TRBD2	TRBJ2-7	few	CASSSLAGFVSYEQYF	TGTGCCAGCAGTTCCCTAGCGGGATTCGTCTCCTACGAGCAGTACTTC
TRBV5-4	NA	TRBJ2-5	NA	CASRLLAEEETQYF	TGTGCCAGCCGGCTTTTGGCGGAGGAAGAGACCCAGTACTTC
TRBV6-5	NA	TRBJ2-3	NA	CASSYLVLTDTQYF	TGTGCCAGCAGCTACCTAGTCTTGACAGATACGCAGTATTTT
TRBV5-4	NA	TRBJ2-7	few	CASSLKGRSNNEQYF	TGTGCCAGCAGCTTGAAAGGGAGGTCTAACAACGAGCAGTACTTC
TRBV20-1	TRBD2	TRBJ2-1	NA	CSARRLAGYNEQFF	TGCAGTGCTAGGCGGCTAGCGGGTTACAATGAGCAGTTCTTC
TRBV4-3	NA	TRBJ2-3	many	CASSQDRARRRTDTQYF	TGCGCCAGCAGCCAAGATAGGGCAAGGAGACGGACAGATACGCAGTATTTT
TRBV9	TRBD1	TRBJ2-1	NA	CASSVGTASYNEQFF	TGTGCCAGCAGCGTCGGGACAGCCTCCTACAATGAGCAGTTCTTC
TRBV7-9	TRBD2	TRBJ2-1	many	CASSPGTSAYNEQFF	TGTGCCAGCAGCCCCGGGACTAGCGCGTACAATGAGCAGTTCTTC
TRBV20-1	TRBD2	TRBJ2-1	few	CSARDGLREVSYEQFF	TGCAGTGCTAGAGATGGACTGCGGGAGGTCTCCTATGAGCAGTTCTTC
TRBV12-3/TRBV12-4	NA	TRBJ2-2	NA	CASTLSTSWTGELFF	TGTGCCAGCACCCTTAGCACCTCCTGGACCGGGGAGCTGTTTTTT
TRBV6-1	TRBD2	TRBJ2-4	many	CATFGGGENIQYF	TGTGCCACCTTCGGGGGGGGCGAAAACATTCAGTACTTC
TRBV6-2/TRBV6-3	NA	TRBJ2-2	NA	CASSYSPPGARTGELFF	TGTGCCAGCAGTTACTCCCCTCCGGGGGCGCGCACCGGGGAGCTGTTTTTT
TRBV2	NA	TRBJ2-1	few	CASTMESSYNEQFF	TGTGCCAGCACGATGGAGAGCTCCTACAATGAGCAGTTCTTC
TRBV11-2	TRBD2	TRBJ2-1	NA	CASSSGLAGFNEQFF	TGTGCCAGCAGCTCCGGACTAGCGGGTTTCAATGAGCAGTTCTTC
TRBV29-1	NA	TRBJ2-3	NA	CSVAGSTDTQYF	TGCAGCGTTGCCGGCAGCACAGATACGCAGTATTTT
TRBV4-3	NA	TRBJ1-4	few	CASSQAPGVGNEKLFF	TGCGCCAGCAGCCAAGCCCCCGGGGTGGGGAATGAAAAACTGTTTTTT
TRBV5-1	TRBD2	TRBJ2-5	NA	CASSLDRGGPLETQYF	TGCGCCAGCAGCTTGGATCGGGGGGGACCGTTAGAGACCCAGTACTTC
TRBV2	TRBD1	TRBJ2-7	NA	CASSKGQGRNEQYF	TGTGCCAGCAGTAAGGGACAGGGGCGGAACGAGCAGTACTTC
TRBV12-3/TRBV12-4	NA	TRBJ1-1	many	CASRLPGLGEAFF	TGTGCCAGCAGACTGCCAGGGCTAGGTGAAGCTTTCTTT
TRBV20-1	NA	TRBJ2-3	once	CSATLDTQYF	TGCAGTGCAACCCTAGATACGCAGTATTTT
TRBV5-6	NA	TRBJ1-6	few	CASSYGRASSYNSPLHF	TGTGCCAGCAGCTACGGACGGGCAAGCTCCTATAATTCACCCCTCCACTTT
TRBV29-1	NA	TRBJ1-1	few	CSVDRVGNTNTEAFF	TGCAGCGTTGACCGGGTGGGTAATACGAACACTGAAGCTTTCTTT